This TCR beta chain emerged from a study of blood T cell repertoires in COVID-19 (dated by TCRdb to the early 2020s). About the study as a whole: Samples covering the acute and convalescent phases of COVID-19 were provided by collaborators in the United States, Italy and Spain. The material from the prospective study consisted of cDNA or gDNA derived from T cells, B-cell-depleted T cells, or PBMCs. Deeply sampled blood TCRbeta repertoires from subjects exposed to, actively infected with, or recovered from COVID-19 were included in the dataset. The repertoires were made available in a free public database intended to serve as a resource for research on the immune response to SARS-CoV-2. The samples were drawn from the first 160 participants of the ongoing ImmuneRACE study and from more than 1,000 subjects provided by 6 global collaborators. The sample metadata nearly always contained a de-identified subject ID, COVID-19 status, age in years and sex. Where available, HLA class I and class II types were taken from metadata supplied by the sample provider and were not determined by assay-based typing. Paper-wide results and their limitations: The quantity of clinical and demographic metadata differed by source and by participant and was supplied without curation.

Whole blood was collected in K2EDTA tubes by collaborating institutions according to the institutions' own protocols. For TCRbeta analysis, collaborators shipped samples as frozen whole blood, isolated PBMCs, or DNA extracted from either of those sample types. The CDR3 runs 15 amino acids, cysteine and phenylalanine included. Just CDR3 DNA is preserved here, 45 bases in frame from base 1. CDR1 is given as LGHNA and CDR2 as YNFKEQ, both from the germline V gene. Germline trimming: 5 bases from V, 3 bases from J; junction bases outside gene matches: 7. The table lists this clone with a count of one. The specificity of this receptor is unknown. Nothing much larger sits one base from this clone, and base qualities are not available. The immunoSEQ Assay, a bias-controlled multiplex PCR, was used to amplify TCRbeta CDR3 regions from genomic DNA. As for the authors' bioinformatics: Nucleated cell counts per sample were estimated from amplification of reference gene primers within the assay. To quantify the absolute abundance of each unique TCRbeta CDR3 rearrangement, sequence reads were collapsed and filtered. For each sample, productive Simpson clonality was calculated as the square root of Simpson's diversity index over productive rearrangements. Here the immuneACCESS table is served through TCRdb, limited to in-frame sequences with V and J called. Missing clones are a known gap in these copies; in checked studies unresolved V genes cover under half, and the rest lacks a known reason. V and J calls and clone size are as listed in that table; D and trimming were resolved from the DNA. A total of under 200,000 clones appear in this sample, over 70% of them only once. The top ten hold roughly 17% of the sample.

Sample: peripheral blood. Recombination joined TRBV4-2 with TRBJ1-1; a stretch of 9 junction bases matches TRBD1. This sequence was found in a man in his sixties with active or convalescent COVID-19. The DNA sequence follows: TGTGCCAGCAGCGCGGACAGGGGTGTGGACACTGAAGCTTTCTTT. Its protein reads: CASSADRGVDTEAFF.